The rows below give T cell receptor beta chains drawn from one sample of a study of blood T cell repertoires in COVID-19. Sequencing was performed with immunoSEQ multiplex PCR; in TCRdb, only in-frame clones are kept and a portion is missing. The data contain approximately 100,000 clones, 85% of them seen just once; the ten biggest clones take up 38%. The sequenced sample was peripheral blood. The receptors were sampled from a man at least 80 years old with acute or convalescent COVID-19. Each CDR3 is given with its conserved first and last residue. The D gene is left open where the match is weak. Part of the rows lack a size; the others show once, few, many or a class for expanded clones.

D | size | J | V | DNA | CDR3
TRBD1 | . | TRBJ2-5 | TRBV10-3 | TGTGCCATCAGTGAGTCGAGAACAGGGGGCTTGGAGACCCAGTACTTC | CAISESRTGGLETQYF
TRBD2 | few | TRBJ2-1 | TRBV5-1 | TGCGCCAGCAGCTTGGGGTTAGCGGGTTACAATGAGCAGTTCTTC | CASSLGLAGYNEQFF
. | . | TRBJ2-4 | TRBV27 | TGTGCCCAAACGGGACACCAGTACTTC | CAQTGHQYF
TRBD1 | . | TRBJ1-5 | TRBV7-8 | TGTGCCAGCAGCTACCCTGGAGGGGGCTTGGGGCAGCCCCAGCATTTT | CASSYPGGGLGQPQHF
. | . | TRBJ2-7 | TRBV30 | TGTGCCTGGAGTTCAGGGGGGTTTCACGAGCAGTACTTC | CAWSSGGFHEQYF
. | . | TRBJ2-1 | TRBV5-4 | TGTGCCAGCAGCTTGCGTCCCTACAATGAGCAGTTCTTC | CASSLRPYNEQFF
. | . | TRBJ1-3 | TRBV7-9 | TGTGCCAGCAGCCCACTGCAGGGATGGTCTGGAAACACCATATATTTT | CASSPLQGWSGNTIYF
. | . | TRBJ1-2 | TRBV19 | TGTGCCAGTAGTATAGGAGAGATTAACTATGGCTACACCTTC | CASSIGEINYGYTF
. | . | TRBJ1-1 | TRBV5-4 | TGTGCCAGCAGCTCTCTACAGTTCTCTGGTTCTGAAGCTTTCTTT | CASSSLQFSGSEAFF
. | . | TRBJ2-2 | TRBV9 | TGTGCCAGCAGCGTGACAGGAAACACCGGGGAGCTGTTTTTT | CASSVTGNTGELFF
. | . | TRBJ1-1 | TRBV30 | TGTGCCTGGAGTACAGTTAAGGGGATCACTGAAGCTTTCTTT | CAWSTVKGITEAFF
TRBD2 | . | TRBJ2-1 | TRBV30 | TGTGCCTGGACCGGGACTAGCGGGAGTCAGCAGTTCTTC | CAWTGTSGSQQFF
TRBD2 | . | TRBJ2-7 | TRBV5-4 | TGTGCCAGCAGCCGGGACTATGGCGAGCAGTACTTC | CASSRDYGEQYF
TRBD2 | . | TRBJ2-7 | TRBV19 | TGTGCCAGTAGGCCTACTAGCGGGGATACCTACGAGCAGTACTTC | CASRPTSGDTYEQYF
TRBD2 | . | TRBJ2-1 | TRBV20-1 | TGCAGTGCTAGTGGTGGCGGAGTAGCGGGGAACAATGAGCAGTTCTTC | CSASGGGVAGNNEQFF
. | . | TRBJ2-7 | TRBV24-1 | TGTGCCACCAGTAGGCAGGACGAGCAGTACTTC | CATSRQDEQYF
TRBD1 | . | TRBJ1-4 | TRBV28 | TGTGCCAGCAGTATACCCCAGGGGGCTTATGAAAAACTGTTTTTT | CASSIPQGAYEKLFF
. | . | TRBJ2-1 | TRBV5-4 | TGTGCCAGCAGCCTTGGGACTGAGATACAGCAGTTCTTC | CASSLGTEIQQFF
. | . | TRBJ2-1 | TRBV5-4 | TGTGCCAGCAGCTTGGCACAGTTAGCCTACAATGAGCAGTTCTTC | CASSLAQLAYNEQFF
. | . | TRBJ1-4 | TRBV19 | TGTGCCAGTAGTTCCTCCGTCGGGGGGGCGCATGAAAAACTGTTTTTT | CASSSSVGGAHEKLFF
. | . | TRBJ2-2 | TRBV12-3/TRBV12-4 | TGTGCCAGCAGACCCAGTTCCCGGGAGCTGTTTTTT | CASRPSSRELFF
TRBD1 | . | TRBJ1-1 | TRBV12-3/TRBV12-4 | TGTGCCAGCAGTACAGGGGGGAACACTGAAGCTTTCTTT | CASSTGGNTEAFF
. | few | TRBJ2-7 | TRBV25-1 | TGTGCCAGCAGTGAATCGGCAGGGACAACCTACGAGCAGTACTTC | CASSESAGTTYEQYF
TRBD1 | . | TRBJ1-4 | TRBV7-9 | TGTGCCAGCAGCTTATTTGGGGACAGGGGGCGTTTTTGGGAAAAACTGTTTTTT | CASSLFGDRGRFWEKLFF
TRBD1 | . | TRBJ1-5 | TRBV7-8 | TGTGCCAGCAGCTTAGTCACAGGGGGCGGTCAGCCCCAGCATTTT | CASSLVTGGGQPQHF
TRBD1 | . | TRBJ1-5 | TRBV18 | TGTGCCAGCTCACGCTTACAGGGGTCTCAGCCCCAGCATTTT | CASSRLQGSQPQHF
. | . | TRBJ2-1 | TRBV11-3 | TGTGCCAGCAGCACGACTAGGGGCGGGGATGAGCAGTTCTTC | CASSTTRGGDEQFF
. | few | TRBJ2-2 | TRBV7-3 | TGTGCCAGCAGCCTGCGGTTCGGGGAGCTGTTTTTT | CASSLRFGELFF
. | . | TRBJ2-1 | TRBV21-1 | TGTGCCAGCAGCAAAGCGCCTTGGCGGGAGGTCGACAATGAGCAGTTCTTC | CASSKAPWREVDNEQFF
TRBD2 | few | TRBJ2-7 | TRBV28 | TGTGCCAGCAGTTTATATATACTAGCGGGGATATACGAGCAGTACTTC | CASSLYILAGIYEQYF
TRBD1 | . | TRBJ2-1 | TRBV3-1/TRBV3-2 | TGTGCCAGCAGCCAAGATTACCCACAGGGGGTAATCAATGAGCAGTTCTTC | CASSQDYPQGVINEQFF
. | . | TRBJ1-1 | TRBV11-3 | TGTGCCAGCAGTAAAAGGGGCACCTCGAACACTGAAGCTTTCTTT | CASSKRGTSNTEAFF
TRBD1 | . | TRBJ2-5 | TRBV28 | TGTGCCACGGGGACAGGGCCTGAGACCCAGTACTTC | CATGTGPETQYF
TRBD1 | . | TRBJ2-1 | TRBV24-1 | TGTGCCACCAGTGAGTCGGACAGGTTGTCGTATGAGCAGTTCTTC | CATSESDRLSYEQFF
TRBD1 | . | TRBJ2-2 | TRBV28 | TGTGCCAGCAGTGACAGGGATAGGAACACCGGGGAGCTGTTTTTT | CASSDRDRNTGELFF
. | . | TRBJ1-2 | TRBV9 | TGTGCCAGCAGCCCCGGCGGGGGGAATGGCTACACCTTC | CASSPGGGNGYTF
. | . | TRBJ2-7 | TRBV19 | TGTGCCAGTAGGATCAGCGGTACTTCCTACGAGCAGTACTTC | CASRISGTSYEQYF
. | . | TRBJ1-2 | TRBV6-5 | TGTGCCAGCAAGAGAGAAAAAAACTATGGCTACACCTTC | CASKREKNYGYTF
. | . | TRBJ2-5 | TRBV7-9 | TGTGCCAGCAGCTTCACGGGGGAACAAGAGACCCAGTACTTC | CASSFTGEQETQYF
TRBD2 | . | TRBJ2-7 | TRBV5-1 | TGCGCCAGCAGCTTGGTTGCTAGCGGAAACTACGAGCAGTACTTC | CASSLVASGNYEQYF
. | once | TRBJ1-3 | TRBV18 | TGTGCCAGCTCACCACTCCAGGGGAATGGAAACACCATATATTTT | CASSPLQGNGNTIYF
. | . | TRBJ2-2 | TRBV19 | TGTGCCAGTACCCCATACGGACAGAACACCGGGGAGCTGTTTTTT | CASTPYGQNTGELFF
. | . | TRBJ1-3 | TRBV18 | TGTGCCAGCTCACCGCCAGGGTCTGGAAACACCATATATTTT | CASSPPGSGNTIYF
. | . | TRBJ2-1 | TRBV12-3/TRBV12-4 | TGTGCCACCGCAGGAGGGTCCTACAATGAGCAGTTCTTC | CATAGGSYNEQFF
TRBD1 | . | TRBJ2-3 | TRBV7-7 | TGTGCTAGCAGCTTGGACAGGGGGCCTCCCCATACGCAGTATTTT | CASSLDRGPPHTQYF